The 23 T cell receptor beta chains presented below share a single source sample, sequenced in a study of T cell responses to AZD1222 COVID-19 vaccine. Clones were sequenced by immunoSEQ multiplex PCR, and TCRdb holds only the in-frame ones, with some missing. Altogether 210,000 or so clones are present, about 94% being singletons, with the ten largest covering 1.5% to 2%. Sequenced here: peripheral blood, sampled 28 days after the second dose of the MenACWY control vaccine. All receptors come from an adult who received the MenACWY meningococcal vaccine as a control.

The J gene is TRBJ2-3, the V gene TRBV15, with 9 bases aligning to TRBD1. This CDR3 comprises 16 residues. J lost 4 bases, V lost 2 bases, and 7 bases had no gene match. Germline CDR1 is LNHNV and CDR2 is YYDKDF (reference sequence). The DNA of the CDR3 is TGTGCCACCAGCAGAACGCCGGGACAGGGCCCAGATACGCAGTATTTT. It is translated as CATSRTPGQGPDTQYF.

The chain has TRBV14 and TRBJ1-3; the D is unclear. The CDR3 is made up of 15 amino acids. Germline V gives CDR1 SGHDN, CDR2 FVKESK. The germline V and J ends were trimmed by 5 bases and 1 base, with 12 bases remaining between them. The CDR3 loop reads CASSSIEGSGNTIYF. The DNA of the CDR3 is TGTGCCAGCAGCTCGATCGAGGGTTCTGGAAACACCATATATTTT.

The rearrangement joins TRBV11-3 to TRBJ1-2; TRBD1 agrees at 9 bases. The ends lost 4 bases at V and 3 bases at J; junction bases unmatched: 6. CDR3 length equals 15 residues. Germline CDR1 reads SGHNT; CDR2 reads YENEEA. In DNA form, the CDR3 reads TGTGCCAGCAGCTACAGGGGGCCTTCCGACTATGGCTACACCTTC. Translated, it gives CASSYRGPSDYGYTF.

This chain connects TRBV7-8 to TRBJ2-7; 12 bases are a match to TRBD2. The CDR3 consists of 15 residues. Unmatched junction bases numbered 4, after V lost 5 bases and J lost 2 bases. From germline, CDR1 is SGHVS and CDR2 FQNEAQ. The CDR3 region has the DNA TGTGCCAGCAGCCCCCCTAGCGGGAGGGCCTACGAGCAGTACTTC. It specifies CASSPPSGRAYEQYF.

J is TRBJ2-3 and V is TRBV9; tentative D call: TRBD1 (6 bases). Trimming left V 0 bases short and J 0 bases short, with 14 bases between. The CDR3 length is 17 residues. The germline V gene has CDR1 SGDLS and CDR2 YYNGEE. In DNA, the CDR3 is TGTGCCAGCAGCGTAGTCGGAGGACAGCTCAGCACAGATACGCAGTATTTT. Its protein product is CASSVVGGQLSTDTQYF.

This chain uses TRBV7-9 with TRBJ1-2; 7 nucleotides line up with TRBD1. The V gene's germline CDR1 is SEHNR and CDR2 FQNEAQ (reference sequence). V was clipped by 0 bases and J by 6 bases; unmatched bases: 10. CDR3 length: 16 amino acids. The DNA for the CDR3 is TGTGCCAGCAGCTTAGCGTGGCAGGGGGAAGCTCATGGCTACACCTTC. It encodes CASSLAWQGEAHGYTF.

This chain links TRBV7-2 with TRBJ1-4; perhaps TRBD1 as D (5 bases). Trimming took 5 bases from V and 4 from J, leaving 17 bases between them. CDR3 length: 16 amino acids. Germline CDR1 is SGHTA and CDR2 is FQGNSA. The CDR3 reads CASSPGGVYGNEKLFF. CDR3 coding DNA: TGTGCCAGCAGCCCCGGGGGGGTGTATGGTAATGAAAAACTGTTTTTT.

This clone occurred once. V is TRBV10-3 and J is TRBJ1-1; D is ambiguous. Germline CDR1 is ENHRY and CDR2 is SYGVKD. The V gene lost 5 bases and the J gene lost 5 bases, with 6 bases spanning the gap. The CDR3 is 11 residues long. CDR3 sequence: CAISFGTEAFF. CDR3 coding DNA: TGTGCCATCAGTTTTGGGACTGAAGCTTTCTTT.

The V gene is TRBV30, the J gene TRBJ2-5; D is unclear. Germline values: CDR1 GTSNPN, CDR2 SVGIG (reference sequence). With 2 bases removed from V and 4 bases from J, the gap between germline ends came to 2 bases. The CDR3 is made up of 10 amino acids. CDR3: CAWSLETQYF. The CDR3 DNA follows: TGTGCCTGGAGTTTAGAGACCCAGTACTTC.

The V and J genes are TRBV14 and TRBJ2-2; 9 bases map to TRBD1. Germline assignment: CDR1 SGHDN and CDR2 FVKESK. The CDR3 has 15 amino acids. V shed 4 bases, J shed 7 bases, and the junction held 7 bases outside the gene matches. The DNA for the CDR3 is TGTGCCAGCAGCCCAGTACAGGGGGCCCTCGGGGAGCTGTTTTTT. Translating it yields CASSPVQGALGELFF.

The chain employs TRBV3-1 (or the pseudogene TRBV3-2) and TRBJ2-2; a possible D gene is TRBD1 (6 bases). V lost 4 bases to trimming and J lost 6 bases, with 9 bases between them. Germline V lookup: CDR1 LGHDT, CDR2 YNNKEL (reference sequence). The CDR3 is made up of 13 amino acids. The CDR3, as DNA: TGTGCCAGCAGCCTTGGGGGCCCCGGGGAGCTGTTTTTT. Translated: CASSLGGPGELFF.

This clone occurred once. CDR3 region: CASSGAYSNEQFF. In DNA, the CDR3 is TGTGCCAGCAGCGGCGCCTACTCCAATGAGCAGTTCTTC. The chain combines TRBV6-2 or TRBV6-3 with TRBJ2-1; no clear D. The germline V and J ends were trimmed by 6 bases and 6 bases, with 12 bases remaining between them. Germline CDR1 reads MNHEY; CDR2 reads SVGEGT. The CDR3 runs to 13 residues.

V gene TRBV15 combines with J gene TRBJ2-7; D gene ambiguous. Germline V gives CDR1 LNHNV, CDR2 YYDKDF (reference sequence). This CDR3 spans 13 amino acids. The V end was cut by 5 bases, the J end by 0 bases, with 8 bases between. CDR3 DNA sequence: TGTGCCACCAGCCCGACACACTCCTACGAGCAGTACTTC. This codes for CATSPTHSYEQYF.

The V and J genes are TRBV28 and TRBJ2-3, with 7 nucleotides matching TRBD1. The CDR3 sequence is 14 residues long. Germline V gives CDR1 MDHEN, CDR2 SYDVKM. J was trimmed by 1 base and V by 4 bases; bases with no gene match: 2. CDR3 in amino acids: CASSSGTGTDTQYF. The CDR3 DNA sequence: TGTGCCAGCAGTTCCGGGACAGGCACAGATACGCAGTATTTT.

CDR3 DNA sequence: TGTGCCAGCAGTTTAAGGGGACATTCACCCCTCCACTTT. Translated, it gives CASSLRGHSPLHF. The V gene is TRBV12-3 or TRBV12-4, the J gene TRBJ1-6; a weak D match, TRBD1 (5 bases). V was pared by 2 bases and J by 8 bases, with 7 bases between. This CDR3 comprises 13 residues.

The chain links TRBV2 to TRBJ1-2; TRBD1 matches 9 bases. Germline V lookup: CDR1 SNHLY, CDR2 FYNNEI. V trimming: 4 bases; J trimming: 5 bases; junction bases outside the gene matches: 8. CDR3 length: 15 residues. CDR3 sequence (DNA): TGTGCCAGCAGTGGACAGGGGGGCTTACGATATGGCTACACCTTC. It yields the protein CASSGQGGLRYGYTF.

The genes are TRBV11-2 and TRBJ1-1; tentatively, D is TRBD1 (5 bases). Looked up from germline, CDR1 is SGHAT and CDR2 is FQNNGV. The V end was cut by 1 base, the J end by 4 bases, with 13 bases between. CDR3 size: 15 residues. The CDR3 DNA sequence: TGTGCCAGCAGCTTAGGTCCCCCGGGGGGCACTGAAGCTTTCTTT. It translates to CASSLGPPGGTEAFF.

The V gene is TRBV27, the J gene TRBJ1-6, with D uncertain. The CDR3 loop spans 15 amino acids. Germline V gene data show CDR1 as MNHEY and CDR2 as SMNVEV (reference sequence). The V end lost 2 bases, the J end lost 6 bases, and 11 bases lay between the germline ends. The CDR3 region has the DNA TGTGCCAGCAGTTTAACAAGCTTGATTAATTCACCCCTCCACTTT. It specifies CASSLTSLINSPLHF.

This chain links TRBV27 with TRBJ1-2; 10 nucleotides line up with TRBD1. V trimming: 2 bases; J trimming: 4 bases; junction bases outside the gene matches: 4. This CDR3 spans 15 amino acids. CDR1 and CDR2 (germline): MNHEY, SMNVEV (reference sequence). Written as DNA, the CDR3 is TGTGCCAGCAGTTTAACCGGGACAGGGGCCTATGGCTACACCTTC. It codes for CASSLTGTGAYGYTF.

The chain joins TRBV9 to TRBJ2-7, with TRBD1 matching 11 bases. The V and J ends lost 4 bases and 3 bases, in that order; junction bases with no gene match: 9. Per the germline V gene, CDR1 is SGDLS and CDR2 is YYNGEE. The CDR3 is made up of 16 amino acids. Written as DNA, the CDR3 is TGTGCCAGCAGCCCCACCTTTGGGACAGGGGGCTACGAGCAGTACTTC. Residues: CASSPTFGTGGYEQYF. The full variable domain, rest sourced from reference TRBV9 and TRBJ2-7, is DSGVTQTPKHLITATGQRVTLRCSPRSGDLSVYWYQQSLDQGLQFLIQYYNGEERAKGNILERFSAQQFPDLHSELNLSSLELGDSALYFCASSPTFGTGGYEQYFGPGTRLTVT.

The CDR3 here is CATSEGQALQETQYF. The CDR3 nucleotides read TGTGCCACCAGTGAGGGGCAGGCGCTCCAAGAGACCCAGTACTTC. The V and J genes are TRBV24-1 and TRBJ2-5; a weak D match, TRBD1 (5 bases). The CDR3 contains 15 residues. Germline V gene lookup returns CDR1 KGHDR and CDR2 SFDVKD. Trimming removed 4 bases from V and 1 base from J, with 12 bases in between.

Written as DNA, the CDR3 is TGTGCCAGTAGTATAGGTGGAGGGCACTACAATGAGCAGTTCTTC. Translated, it gives CASSIGGGHYNEQFF. V usage is TRBV19 and J usage is TRBJ2-1; TRBD2 might be the D (6 bases). Trimming removed 1 base at V and 3 bases at J, with 10 bases between. Germline CDR1 and CDR2: LNHDA and SQIVND (reference sequence). The CDR3 is made up of 15 amino acids.

This sequence joins TRBV30 and TRBJ1-6; D is perhaps TRBD1 (5 bases). Germline CDR1 reads GTSNPN; CDR2 reads SVGIG (reference sequence). The ends were cut back, 5 bases at V and 8 bases at J, with 13 bases in the middle. The CDR3 loop spans 13 amino acids. The CDR3: CAWSGTGYSPLHF. CDR3 DNA sequence: TGTGCCTGGTCCGGGACTGGTTATTCACCCCTCCACTTT.